This T cell receptor (beta chain) was recovered during a study of CD8+ T cells in alopecia areata (dated 2018 in TCRdb). Study-level background: The treated patients, all with moderate-to-severe alopecia areata, were enrolled in an open-label pilot trial of oral tofacitinib given at 5 to 10 mg twice daily. Patients stayed on tofacitinib for 6 to 18 months and then had 6 months of follow-up off drug so that delayed response and recurrence could be assessed. The SALT score, which quantifies the percentage of affected scalp surface area, was used to measure disease severity in treated patients. In both human patients and the C3H/HeJ mouse model, the study applied high-throughput TCRbeta sequencing to look at T cell clonal expansion in alopecia areata. Scalp tissue and sorted CD4+ and CD8+ peripheral blood T cells from patchy and totalis/universalis alopecia areata patients and from healthy controls were covered by human TCRbeta sequencing. Tofacitinib-treated patients had biopsies at baseline and at 4 and 24 weeks of treatment, with a later scalp biopsy in several patients. Clonality in the scalp was compared among normal scalp (n=4), patchy alopecia areata scalp (n=8), and alopecia totalis/universalis scalp (n=8). The RNA source kit depended on sample type: the PAXgene miRNA kit for fixed scalp, the miRNeasy kit for PBMCs, and the RNeasy kit for mouse skin. TCRbeta CDR3 regions were amplified by immunoSEQ multiplex PCR using 35 Vbeta forward and 13 Jbeta reverse primers. Here is what the overall study found, with its caveats: Shared TCR sequences between patients were less evident than in mice, which may be partly attributable to HLA diversity in the patient population. Because the treated cohort was small and included a single nonresponder, larger studies are needed to assess links between baseline CD8+ expansion and response. Scalp clonality and the number of expanded CD8+ clones among the top 100 scalp clones were significantly decreased by tofacitinib. Higher clonality and more expanded CD8+ clones were observed in lesional scalp than in normal scalp, particularly in alopecia totalis/universalis, a finding suggestive of antigenic drive. Scalp TCR repertoire analysis is complicated because resident alphabeta T cells in normal human skin are also sequenced, whereas mouse skin is dominated by gammadelta T cells. During tofacitinib treatment, many expanded lesional clones remained in scalp and blood, and this persistence may partly explain relapse after treatment is stopped.

Of note for this clone: Its antigen remains unidentified. Per-nucleotide qualities are absent, and no much larger clonotype sits a single base away.

V lost 6 bases and J lost 4 bases; the stretch between them is 13 bases long. The germline V gene sets CDR1 to MNHNS and CDR2 to SASEGT. The CDR3 has 13 amino acids, counting the end cysteine and phenylalanine. The CDR3 DNA has 39 bases and is translated from base 1. The treatment or condition label, read with the paper, signifies: oral pan-JAK inhibitor, 5-10 mg twice daily. Lesional scalp punch biopsies and peripheral blood were collected from alopecia areata patients. PBMCs were separated by density centrifugation and stained for CD3, CD4 and CD8, after which CD4+ and CD8+ T cells were sorted on a FACSAria. To prepare the library, the immunoSEQ multiplex PCR assay was applied. RNA was extracted from all samples and reverse transcribed into cDNA as template for TCR sequencing. SuperScript III was used for first-strand cDNA synthesis, primed with a 2:1 mix of oligo-dT and random hexamers. A synthetic immune receptor repertoire was used to measure amplification bias, and any remaining bias was corrected computationally. The paper's data handling went like this. Raw reads were preprocessed to remove errors, and CDR3 was defined by IMGT conventions from the conserved cysteine to phenylalanine. Clonality was calculated as 1 minus Shannon entropy normalized by log2 of the number of productive unique TCRs. Scalp TCRbeta sequences were cross-referenced with sorted blood CD4 and CD8 repertoires so that the CD4 or CD8 identity of scalp clones could be inferred. TCRdb stores this immuneACCESS table with in-frame sequences only. Part of the clones is absent; in the studies checked, under half of the shortfall reflects unresolved V genes, and no reason is known for the rest. Clone size and the V and J calls come from that table; the DNA yielded D and trimming. This sample is represented by around 300,000 clones; 50% to 75% of them were singletons. The top ten constitute 0.75% to 0.95% of the sample.

The source material was CD4+ T cells sorted from blood, sampled between weeks 51 and 52, from a patient treated with tofacitinib. In this chain, TRBV6-1 is recombined with TRBJ2-7; the D gene remains uncertain. The receptor comes from a human donor with alopecia areata. The CDR3 protein is CASRRIGLYEQYF. The nucleotide sequence reads as follows: TGTGCCAGCAGGCGAATCGGGTTGTACGAGCAGTACTTC.